The 18 T cell receptor beta chains presented below share a single source sample, sequenced in a study of T-cell reconstitution after alpha-beta-depleted transplantation in children. Preparation of the TCRbeta library was carried out with unique molecular identifiers. Using its own MiXCR run on the PCR reads, TCRdb lists one record per CDR3 protein. The data hold fewer than 250,000 distinct CDR3 sequences, with roughly 8.2% observed a single time. Sequenced material: PBMCs, mostly from graft donor cells, taken 180 days after TCRalphabeta/CD19-depleted stem cell transplant. The receptors were sampled from a male patient aged 10-17 years who had a stem cell transplant for acute lymphoblastic leukemia, so the T cells may come from the graft donor.

This clonotype came up a few times. The V and J genes are TRBV5-3 and TRBJ2-4, with 12 bases matching TRBD1. TRBV5-3 is assigned to the ORF class and has an uncertain function. The trim removed 3 bases at V and 0 bases at J, leaving 13 bases unmatched. This CDR3 spans 20 amino acids. The CDR3 nucleotides read TGTGCCAGAAGCTCTTTATCCGGGACAGGGGGCTACTTAGCCAAAAACATTCAGTACTTC. It encodes CARSSLSGTGGYLAKNIQYF.

Many counts were recorded for this clonotype. The rearrangement links TRBV28 to TRBJ1-5, with D perhaps matching TRBD1 (5 bases). Per germline, CDR1 MDHEN and CDR2 SYDVKM. V lost 6 bases to trimming and J lost 0 bases, with 12 bases between them. The CDR3 extends over 15 amino acids. CDR3 nucleotides: TGTGCCAGCAGGTTGGGGGGGTTTAGCAATCAGCCCCAGCATTTT. It is translated as CASRLGGFSNQPQHF.

This clonotype showed up many times. The rearrangement uses TRBV29-1 and TRBJ1-2; TRBD1 might be the D (6 bases). The CDR3 spans 12 residues. The germline V gene has CDR1 SQVTM and CDR2 ANQGSEA. Trimming cost V 2 bases and J 8 bases, with 12 bases left between them. CDR3 DNA: TGCAGCGTTGAACGGGGGCGCGGGGGCTACACCTTC. Translated: CSVERGRGGYTF.

This chain connects TRBV29-1 to TRBJ2-7; 7 bases line up with TRBD1. The CDR3 is 12 residues long. Germline V gene data show CDR1 as SQVTM and CDR2 as ANQGSEA. V was clipped by 6 bases and J by 2 bases; unmatched bases: 4. Written as DNA, the CDR3 is TGCAGCGTGACAGGGAACCCCTACGAGCAGTACTTC. Protein: CSVTGNPYEQYF.

In this sample, this clonotype turned up many times. The chain is built from TRBV7-2 and TRBJ1-2, with D maybe TRBD1 (6 bases). Germline assignment: CDR1 SGHTA and CDR2 FQGNSA. V was clipped by 2 bases and J by 4 bases, with 20 bases between them. This CDR3 has 17 residues. The CDR3 region is CASSLRGASEVAYGYTF. CDR3 nucleotide sequence: TGTGCCAGCAGCTTACGGGGGGCAAGTGAAGTTGCCTATGGCTACACCTTC.

The sample holds many counts of this clonotype. One junction end disagrees with the germline gene, perhaps due to a read error. The chain has TRBV5-5 and TRBJ1-1; weak D call: TRBD1 (5 bases). Per the germline V gene, CDR1 is SGHKS and CDR2 is YYEKEE (reference sequence). The CDR3 has 14 residues. The CDR3 DNA is TGTGCCAGCAGCGGGGCGGAAGAAGGGTATGAAGTTTTCTTT. Protein product: CASSGAEEGYEVFF.

This clonotype was seen repeatedly, ten times or more. This rearrangement joins TRBV29-1 to TRBJ2-2, with 8 bases lining up with TRBD2. This CDR3 spans 13 amino acids. Germline CDR1 is SQVTM and CDR2 is ANQGSEA. V trimming: 5 bases; J trimming: 4 bases; junction bases outside the gene matches: 3. The CDR3 DNA sequence: TGCAGCGTTCGGGAGGGAGGCACCGGGGAGCTGTTTTTT. The encoded protein is CSVREGGTGELFF.

There are many counts of this clonotype. The V and J genes are TRBV28 and TRBJ2-3; D is uncertain. Trimming pared 4 bases from V and 6 bases from J, leaving 20 bases between. CDR3 length: 16 amino acids. Germline loops: CDR1 MDHEN, CDR2 SYDVKM. As DNA, the CDR3 is TGTGCCAGCAGTTCGAACTTCTACCACGAATACGATACGCAGTATTTT. Translation gives CASSSNFYHEYDTQYF. The full variable domain, with the rest looked up from reference TRBV28 and TRBJ2-3, is DVKVTQSSRYLVKRTGEKVFLECVQDMDHENMFWYRQDPGLGLRLIYFSYDVKMKEKGDIPEGYSVSREKKERFSLILESASTNQTSMYLCASSSNFYHEYDTQYFGPGTRLTVL.

In its sample, this clonotype was seen many times. The CDR3 DNA reads TGTGCCAGCAGTCTCGGTGGGCCCCCTCAAGAGACCCAGTACTTC. Its protein product is CASSLGGPPQETQYF. This rearrangement joins TRBV6-1 to TRBJ2-5; D gene uncertain. V gave up 5 bases and J gave up 2 bases, with 15 bases separating them. The CDR3 contains 15 residues. Per the germline V gene, CDR1 is MNHNS and CDR2 is SASEGT.

This clonotype came up many times. The chain has TRBV6-1 and TRBJ2-1; TRBD1 might be the D (5 bases). V was trimmed by 5 bases and J by 2 bases, leaving 13 bases between them. This CDR3 is 15 amino acids long. Germline V gives CDR1 MNHNS, CDR2 SASEGT. In DNA, the CDR3 is TGTGCCAGCAGTCCTCAGGACACTACCTACAATGAGCAGTTCTTC. Its protein is CASSPQDTTYNEQFF.

Only a few counts were recorded for this clonotype. This chain uses TRBV9 with TRBJ1-3; no definite D call. Germline lookup yields CDR1 SGDLS and CDR2 YYNGEE. Trimming cost V 4 bases and J 1 base, with 15 bases left between them. The CDR3 totals 16 residues. In DNA form, the CDR3 reads TGTGCCAGCAGCCCTCCCCCGGAGTGGTCTGGAAACACCATATATTTT. Translation: CASSPPPEWSGNTIYF.

By frequency in the sample, this clonotype is medium-sized. The V and J genes are TRBV29-1 and TRBJ2-5; D is tentatively TRBD1 or TRBD2 (6 bases each). The CDR3 has 13 residues. The V gene's germline CDR1 is SQVTM and CDR2 ANQGSEA. The V gene lost 3 bases and the J gene lost 4 bases, with 12 bases spanning the gap. The CDR3 here is CSVEEGVGETQYF. In DNA, the CDR3 is TGCAGCGTTGAGGAGGGGGTAGGAGAGACCCAGTACTTC. Full variable domain (outside the CDR3, taken from reference TRBV29-1 and TRBJ2-5): SAVISQKPSRDICQRGTSLTIQCQVDSQVTMMFWYRQQPGQSLTLIATANQGSEATYESGFVIDKFPISRPNLTFSTLTVSNMSPEDSSIYLCSVEEGVGETQYFGPGTRLLVL.

This clonotype has ten or more counts. The V gene is TRBV7-6, the J gene TRBJ1-6, with a weak D call TRBD1 (6 bases). The germline CDR1 and CDR2 sequences are SGHVS and FNYEAQ. This CDR3 contains 14 residues. The ends were cut back, 3 bases at V and 10 bases at J, with 13 bases in the middle. The CDR3 loop reads CASSFGQPQSPLHF. DNA for the CDR3: TGTGCCAGCAGCTTTGGACAGCCCCAATCACCCCTCCACTTT.

This clonotype was detected many times. V usage is TRBV18 and J usage is TRBJ2-7; D call uncertain. This CDR3 region has 14 residues. Trimming stripped 6 bases from V and 7 bases from J, with 19 bases between. The germline CDR1 and CDR2 sequences are KGHSH and LQKENI. In DNA form, the CDR3 reads TGTGCCAGCTCCCCCTCGACTCCGCTGGGGGAGCAGTACTTC. This translates into CASSPSTPLGEQYF.

This clonotype was seen at least ten times. The chain has TRBV28 and TRBJ2-2, with a tentative D call TRBD1 (5 bases). Germline V gene data show CDR1 as MDHEN and CDR2 as SYDVKM. V was shortened by 2 bases and J by 0 bases, with 7 bases between the two germline ends. The CDR3 has 15 amino acids. The CDR3 here is CASSLKGANTGELFF. The CDR3 DNA reads TGTGCCAGCAGTTTAAAAGGGGCGAACACCGGGGAGCTGTTTTTT. The variable domain in full, completed from reference TRBV28 and TRBJ2-2, reads DVKVTQSSRYLVKRTGEKVFLECVQDMDHENMFWYRQDPGLGLRLIYFSYDVKMKEKGDIPEGYSVSREKKERFSLILESASTNQTSMYLCASSLKGANTGELFFGEGSRLTVL.

This clonotype was seen repeatedly, ten times or more. CDR3: CASSFFAGVGNEQFF. CDR3 DNA: TGCGCCAGCAGCTTTTTCGCGGGAGTGGGCAATGAGCAGTTCTTC. The chain has TRBV5-1 and TRBJ2-1; 7 bases agree with TRBD2. J lost 6 bases, V lost 2 bases, and 8 bases had no gene match. Germline V gives CDR1 SGHRS, CDR2 YFSETQ. CDR3 size: 15 residues.

This clonotype was observed many times. This sequence joins TRBV9 and TRBJ2-2; 12 bases agree with TRBD2. This CDR3 has 17 amino acids. Trimming cost V 3 bases and J 5 bases; bases outside gene matches: 8. Germline V gene data show CDR1 as SGDLS and CDR2 as YYNGEE. The CDR3 sequence is CASSAPLAGGGTGELFF. In nucleotides, the CDR3 is TGTGCCAGCAGCGCTCCCCTAGCGGGAGGGGGTACCGGGGAGCTGTTTTTT.

In this sample, this clonotype turned up many times. The V and J genes are TRBV28 and TRBJ2-4; 10 nucleotides match TRBD1. The germline V gene encodes CDR1 MDHEN and CDR2 SYDVKM. The CDR3 runs 14 residues. The V gene end was trimmed by 6 bases and the J gene end by 6 bases; junction bases not matched to a gene: 5. This chain's CDR3 is CASSETGGPNIQYF. The CDR3 nucleotides are TGTGCCAGCAGCGAGACAGGGGGCCCAAACATTCAGTACTTC.